These 25 T cell receptor beta chains share one sample of origin, sequenced in a study of blood T cells in healthy people across ages. A sample-barcoded 5' primer and a J-beta primer mix were used in a second PCR of about 6 to 12 cycles. TCRdb called the 5' RACE reads again in MiXCR, with one record for every CDR3 protein. The sample includes fewer than 650,000 distinct CDR3 sequences, 27% of them seen just once. The same sample was also studied in work on T cells of mothers and their children.

The sequenced sample consisted of blood. The source of these receptors is a boy aged 2-15 years in good health.

J is TRBJ2-1 and V is TRBV3-1; 8 positions agree with TRBD1. Unmatched junction bases numbered 7, after V lost 7 bases and J lost 5 bases. CDR1 is LGHDT and CDR2 is YNNKEL in the germline V gene (reference sequence). The CDR3 consists of 14 residues. CDR3 bases: TGTGCCAGCACAGACAGGGGCAGGGACAATGAGCAGTTCTTC. Translating gives CASTDRGRDNEQFF.

This clonotype was observed at least ten times. The gene calls are TRBV12-3 or TRBV12-4 and TRBJ2-1; TRBD2 matches at 10 bases. The CDR3 is 15 amino acids. V shed 5 bases and J 2 bases; nucleotides not matched to a gene: 3. DNA of the CDR3: TGTGCCAGCAGTCCTGGGACTAGCGCCTACAATGAGCAGTTCTTC. Translating gives CASSPGTSAYNEQFF.

V is TRBV10-3 and J is TRBJ2-3, with D possibly matching TRBD2 (6 bases). The CDR3 runs 14 residues. Trimming removed 7 bases at V and 5 bases at J, with 16 bases between. The germline V gene has CDR1 ENHRY and CDR2 SYGVKD. CDR3 DNA: TGTGCCATCATGGTAGGAGGGGTTGGAGATACGCAGTATTTT. Its translation is CAIMVGGVGDTQYF.

V and J are TRBV15 and TRBJ2-4; no reliable D call. The length of the CDR3 is 12 residues. Germline CDR1 and CDR2: LNHNV and YYDKDF (reference sequence). V gave up 0 bases and J gave up 5 bases, with 2 bases separating them. In DNA, the CDR3 is TGTGCCACCAGCAGAGATCAAAACATTCAGTACTTC. It encodes CATSRDQNIQYF.

J is TRBJ1-4 and V is TRBV10-3; 8 bases fit TRBD1. Per germline, CDR1 ENHRY and CDR2 SYGVKD. V lost 0 bases and J lost 7; bases outside the gene matches: 4. The CDR3 contains 15 residues. This CDR3 reads CAISESTTGAEKLFF. CDR3 bases: TGTGCCATCAGTGAGTCGACGACAGGGGCTGAAAAACTGTTTTTT.

The genes are TRBV9 and TRBJ2-1, with 11 nucleotides matching TRBD2. The J call is doubtful: the DNA matches TRBJ2-7 better. The CDR3 spans 15 residues. Germline CDR1 reads SGDLS; CDR2 reads YYNGEE. CDR3 sequence reads: CASSPLGTSGYEQYF. The CDR3 DNA is TGTGCCAGCAGCCCACTCGGGACTAGCGGTTACGAGCAGTACTTC.

The rearrangement joins TRBV7-9 to TRBJ2-4; the D is unclear. This CDR3 contains 14 residues. Germline loops: CDR1 SEHNR, CDR2 FQNEAQ (reference sequence). V lost 4 bases, J lost 2 bases, and 9 bases lay in between. CDR3 region: CASSSTLTKNIQYF. DNA for the CDR3: TGTGCCAGCAGCTCGACATTAACCAAAAACATTCAGTACTTC.

The chain joins TRBV6-1 to TRBJ2-1, with TRBD2 matching over 9 bases. The DNA end favors TRBJ2-7, so the J call may be wrong. This CDR3 has 14 amino acids. Germline V lookup: CDR1 MNHNS, CDR2 SASEGT. CDR3 coding DNA: TGTGCCAGCCGTAGCGGGAGCTCTTCCTACGAGCAGTACTTC. Its protein product is CASRSGSSSYEQYF.

In this sample, this clonotype turned up a few times. V usage is TRBV5-1 and J usage is TRBJ2-5; possible D gene TRBD2, 6 bases. The J call may be mistaken, given a closer DNA end match to TRBJ2-7. Germline CDR1 is SGHRS and CDR2 is YFSETQ. The CDR3 totals 14 residues. The CDR3 spells CASSQTRRGYEQYF. The CDR3 region has the DNA TGCGCCAGCAGTCAAACGAGACGGGGGTACGAGCAGTACTTC.

The CDR3 here is CACVRASQETQYF. The CDR3, as DNA: TGTGCCTGTGTTCGAGCTAGCCAAGAGACCCAGTACTTC. The chain employs TRBV2 and TRBJ2-5; D unresolved. V was cut by 11 bases and J by 1 base, with 14 bases left in between. CDR3 length: 13 amino acids. Germline-derived CDR1 and CDR2 are SNHLY and FYNNEI.

The chain combines TRBV20-1 with TRBJ2-2; 7 bases agree with TRBD2. This CDR3 has 13 residues. CDR1 and CDR2 from the germline V gene are DFQATT and SNEGSKA (reference sequence). Trimming removed 5 bases from V and 4 bases from J; junction bases left unmatched: 4. The CDR3 is CSAGRLATGELFF. The CDR3, as DNA: TGCAGTGCTGGCCGACTAGCCACCGGGGAGCTGTTTTTT.

In its sample, this clonotype was seen many times. J is TRBJ1-5 and V is TRBV20-1; D gene unclear. Per the germline V gene, CDR1 is DFQATT and CDR2 is SNEGSKA (reference sequence). There are 12 residues in the CDR3. Trimming pared 5 bases from V and 6 bases from J, leaving 11 bases between. CDR3 nucleotide sequence: TGCAGTGCTCAGGAGGGAGGTCAGCCCCAGCATTTT. Translation gives CSAQEGGQPQHF.

This clonotype showed up just a few times. The CDR3 loop is CASSESPQDLNYGYTF. CDR3 nucleotide sequence: TGCGCCAGCAGTGAGTCACCACAGGACCTCAACTATGGCTACACCTTC. This chain joins TRBV10-2 and TRBJ1-2, with D possibly being TRBD1 (5 bases). The CDR3 runs 16 residues. V lost 0 bases to trimming and J lost 2 bases, with 13 bases between them. The germline CDR1 and CDR2 sequences are WSHSY and SAAADI.

The rearrangement links TRBV11-1 to TRBJ2-2, with D tentatively TRBD2 (6 bases). Trimming shortened V by 2 bases and J by 6 bases, and 10 bases separated the two germline ends. The V gene's germline CDR1 is SGHAT and CDR2 FQDESV (reference sequence). This CDR3 is 14 amino acids long. The chain's CDR3 is CASSLNPGAGELFF. CDR3 nucleotides: TGTGCCAGCAGCTTAAACCCGGGAGCCGGGGAGCTGTTTTTT.

This clonotype was counted at least ten times. The V gene is TRBV10-3, the J gene TRBJ1-1; a weak D match, TRBD1 (5 bases). The V gene lost 11 bases and the J gene lost 1 base, with 14 bases spanning the gap. Germline V gene sequence: CDR1 ENHRY, CDR2 SYGVKD. There are 13 residues in the CDR3. The CDR3 spells CAGGGGANTEAFF. The CDR3, as DNA: TGTGCCGGCGGGGGTGGGGCGAACACTGAAGCTTTCTTT.

This clonotype was counted a few times. This chain links TRBV4-2 with TRBJ1-2; D may be TRBD1 (5 bases). Germline CDR1 and CDR2: LGHNA and YNFKEQ. The CDR3 has 15 amino acids. Trimming took off 6 bases at V and 3 bases at J, with 17 bases between the two ends. The CDR3 sequence: CASSRNRDWDYGYTF. The CDR3 DNA reads as TGTGCCAGCAGTCGAAACCGGGACTGGGACTATGGCTACACCTTC.

This clonotype was detected a few times. This chain joins TRBV6-6 and TRBJ2-7; perhaps D is TRBD1 or TRBD2 (5 bases each). CDR3 size: 14 residues. V was shortened by 0 bases and J by 5 bases, with 11 bases between the two germline ends. Germline lookup yields CDR1 MNHNY and CDR2 SVGAGI (reference sequence). The CDR3 loop is CASSYSGQGDEQYF. CDR3 bases: TGTGCCAGCAGTTACTCAGGGCAGGGAGACGAGCAGTACTTC.

The gene calls are TRBV7-9 and TRBJ2-7, with 14 bases matching TRBD2. The V gene end was trimmed by 5 bases and the J gene end by 0 bases; junction bases not matched to a gene: 9. Germline V lookup: CDR1 SEHNR, CDR2 FQNEAQ (reference sequence). The CDR3 is 18 amino acids. For the CDR3, the DNA is TGTGCCAGCAGCCCTCCGGGACTAGCGGGAGCGAACTCCTACGAGCAGTACTTC. Its protein product is CASSPPGLAGANSYEQYF.

The chain employs TRBV21-1 and TRBJ2-2; TRBD1, the table's D call, was not compared with the DNA. TRBV21-1 corresponds to a pseudogene. This CDR3 comprises 18 residues. CDR3 nucleotides: TGTGCCAGCAGCTACCGGGACAGGGTGCCCTCGAACACCGGGGAGCTGTTTTTT. This sequence encodes CASSYRDRVPSNTGELFF.

The V call is TRBV7-8, the J call TRBJ1-4; D is possibly TRBD1 (5 bases). The V end was cut by 0 bases, the J end by 8 bases, with 7 bases between. Germline values: CDR1 SGHVS, CDR2 FQNEAQ. The CDR3 totals 13 residues. CDR3 in amino acids: CASSLAGAEKLFF. The CDR3 region has the DNA TGTGCCAGCAGCTTAGCAGGGGCCGAAAAACTGTTTTTT.

This chain links TRBV29-1 with TRBJ1-2, with D possibly TRBD1 on 5 matching bases. The CDR3 spans 12 residues. From germline, CDR1 is SQVTM and CDR2 ANQGSEA. The V and J ends lost 4 bases and 8 bases respectively, with 14 bases between them. As DNA, the CDR3 is TGCAGCGTTGCAGGGCCAGGGAAAGGCTACACCTTC. Translation gives CSVAGPGKGYTF.

This clonotype was detected a few times. The chain uses TRBV5-1 and TRBJ2-3; 10 nucleotides agree with TRBD1. The germline gives CDR1 SGHRS, CDR2 YFSETQ. J was trimmed by 5 bases and V by 2 bases; bases with no gene match: 2. This CDR3 has 14 amino acids. The CDR3 DNA sequence: TGCGCCAGCAGCTTCCGGGACAGGGGAGATACGCAGTATTTT. This gives the protein CASSFRDRGDTQYF.

This rearrangement joins TRBV18 to TRBJ2-1; 14 bases agree with TRBD2. The CDR3 has 18 amino acids. Trimming cost V 3 bases and J 2 bases; bases outside gene matches: 6. Germline loops: CDR1 KGHSH, CDR2 LQKENI. The CDR3: CASSPGLAGEDAYNEQFF. CDR3 sequence (DNA): TGTGCCAGCTCACCGGGACTAGCGGGAGAAGACGCCTACAATGAGCAGTTCTTC.

Points on this clonotype: The junction differs from germline at one of its ends, possibly a read error. The chain employs TRBV12-3 or TRBV12-4 and TRBJ2-7; D not resolved. The CDR3 length is 13 residues. As DNA, the CDR3 is TGTGCCAGCAGTTTAGGTGGGCCCCCAGCGAACTTTTTC. Its protein product is CASSLGGPPANFF.

The chain combines TRBV2 with TRBJ2-7; 12 bases line up with TRBD1. This CDR3 contains 16 residues. With V trimmed by 6 bases and J by 2 bases, 8 bases remained unmatched. From germline, CDR1 is SNHLY and CDR2 FYNNEI. As DNA, the CDR3 is TGTGCCAGCAGGGAATCTGGGACAGGGGGCCCCTACGAGCAGTACTTC. Translation: CASRESGTGGPYEQYF.